This TCR beta chain was found in a study of regulatory T cells in long-lasting Graves disease. Study-level points and caveats: Persistent disease preferred TRBV28, TRBJ1-2 and TRBJ2-5; new disease, TRBV20-1 and TRBJ2-1.

With regard to this clonotype: Its matching antigen is unknown.

The ends lost 1 base at V and 4 bases at J; junction bases unmatched: 7. The germline V gene encodes CDR1 SEHNR and CDR2 FQNEAQ (reference sequence). This CDR3 contains 16 residues. CDR3 regions were amplified by Arm-PCR using iRepertoire HTBI primers to build TCR beta libraries. TCRdb reprocessed the multiplex PCR reads with MiXCR, giving one entry per CDR3 protein. In the table there are about 400,000 distinct CDR3 sequences, about 15% of which are singletons. As to time point: newly diagnosed GD, antithyroid drugs for less than 3 months. The TCR library was prepared using RNA isolated from PBMCs. These data also formed part of another study, on T cells in Graves' hyperthyroidism and ophthalmopathy. That paper adds: Diagnosis relied on clinical symptoms, serum thyroxine and TRAb, thyroid ultrasound and orbital computed tomography. The TCR CDR3 first-round RT-PCR relied on the HTBI primer set. Stable hyperthyroidism was told apart from ophthalmopathy by a model built on 13 V-J features.

The sample was peripheral blood mononuclear cells (PBMCs), taken at new diagnosis, from a patient treated with antithyroid drugs. This chain joins TRBV7-9 and TRBJ2-5; TRBD2 aligns across 9 bases. This clonotype was obtained from a woman aged 40 to 50 with Graves disease. The CDR3 sequence: CASSLGNPAGGETQYF. CDR3 DNA sequence: TGTGCCAGCAGCTTAGGAAACCCAGCGGGAGGAGAGACCCAGTACTTC.